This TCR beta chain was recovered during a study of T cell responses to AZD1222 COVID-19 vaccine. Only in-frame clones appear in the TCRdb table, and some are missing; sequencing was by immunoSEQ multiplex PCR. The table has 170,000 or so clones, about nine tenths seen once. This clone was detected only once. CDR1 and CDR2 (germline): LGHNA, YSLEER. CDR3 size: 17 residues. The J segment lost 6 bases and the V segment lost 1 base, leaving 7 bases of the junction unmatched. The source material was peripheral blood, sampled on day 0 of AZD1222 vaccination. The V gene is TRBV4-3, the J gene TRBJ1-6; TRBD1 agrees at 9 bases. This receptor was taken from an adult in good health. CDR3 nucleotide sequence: TGCGCCAGCAGCCAAGGCGGGACAGGGAGAGGTAATTCACCCCTCCACTTT. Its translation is CASSQGGTGRGNSPLHF.